Sequencing of this T cell receptor (beta chain) was carried out in a study of regulatory T cells in long-lasting Graves disease. Study findings and constraints: New patients shared 1,000 or so public clonotypes, and persistent patients shared more, with about 2,700.

This clonotype has ten or more counts. Antigen specificity is unknown. According to the study, TCR beta libraries were built with iRepertoire HTBI primers and CDR3-region Arm-PCR. TCRdb called the multiplex PCR reads again in MiXCR, with one record for every CDR3 protein. The data show a few hundred thousand distinct CDR3 sequences, around 15% seen once. Time point in this sample: newly diagnosed GD, antithyroid drugs for less than 3 months. With RNA extracted from PBMCs as input, the TCR library was made. Germline V gene data show CDR1 as SGHRS and CDR2 as YFSETQ. The CDR3 loop spans 17 amino acids. Trimming at V came to 0 bases and at J to 0 bases, leaving 5 bases not matched to a gene. The data also belong to a second study, concerning T cells in Graves' hyperthyroidism and ophthalmopathy. From that study: Clonotypes that were expanded in thyroid above 0.001 mostly appeared in blood too.

The TCR sequence derives from a man aged 40-49 years with Graves disease. The gene calls are TRBV5-1 and TRBJ2-3, with 9 bases aligning to TRBD2. The input for sequencing was peripheral blood mononuclear cells (PBMCs), taken at new diagnosis, from a patient treated with antithyroid drugs. The CDR3 DNA is TGCGCCAGCAGCTTGGCCTGGCTAGCGGGGAGCACAGATACGCAGTATTTT. Amino acid sequence: CASSLAWLAGSTDTQYF.